The entry below describes one T cell receptor (beta chain). Its antigen remains unknown. Germline V CDR1 and CDR2: MDHEN, SYDVKM. The CDR3 extends over 19 amino acids. Germline trimming cut 6 bases from V and 5 bases from J; bases unmatched to any gene: 17. The data derive from a study of regulatory and conventional T cells in RAG deficiency. TCRdb's table, derived via immunoSEQ multiplex PCR, lists solely in-frame clones and lacks some. The data contain 20,000 or so clones, 85% to 95% of them singletons. Genomic DNA came from blood conventional CD4+ T cells gated CD25-low CD127-high. Notes on the study in general: RAG-deficient patients showed markedly lower Shannon entropy and higher Simpson indices than control T-cell subsets.

In addition, the sample was reused for a study of regulatory T cells. That study reports: The primer mix had 52 TRBV and 13 TRBJ primers. Patient repertoires had restricted TRB V-J pairs and skewed V and J usage, most in Tregs.

The origin of this receptor is a human donor in good health. The chain joins TRBV28 to TRBJ2-3, with 13 nucleotides matching TRBD2. The sample was CD4+ T cells sorted from blood. The CDR3 DNA sequence: TGTGCCAGCAGGACCATAGCACTCGGGACTAGCGGGATCAGAGATACGCAGTATTTT. This translates into CASRTIALGTSGIRDTQYF. Using reference TRBV28 and TRBJ2-3 for the parts outside the CDR3, the full variable domain is DVKVTQSSRYLVKRTGEKVFLECVQDMDHENMFWYRQDPGLGLRLIYFSYDVKMKEKGDIPEGYSVSREKKERFSLILESASTNQTSMYLCASRTIALGTSGIRDTQYFGPGTRLTVL.